This paragraph reports one T cell receptor (beta chain). Authors' data handling: Counts of nucleated cells, estimated from reference gene primer amplification, were obtained. Generated by immunoSEQ multiplex PCR, the TCRdb table keeps only in-frame clones and is missing some. V and J calls and clone size are those listed in that table; D and trimming were worked out from the DNA. Here the sample spans 130,000 to 150,000 clones, around nine tenths being singletons. This sample was included in a study of blood T cell repertoires in COVID-19. Study-wide background: Researchers got acute and convalescent COVID-19 samples from the United States, Italy and Spain. PBMCs, B-cell-depleted T cells, or T cells provided the cDNA or gDNA that made up the material.

The sequence was obtained from a human donor in a cohort sampled during active COVID-19. The sample comprised peripheral blood.

This CDR3 reads CASSFHRGNTEAFF. CDR3 bases: TGTGCCAGCAGTTTCCACAGGGGGAACACTGAAGCTTTCTTT. The chain couples TRBV6-5 to TRBJ1-1; 7 nucleotides match TRBD1. This CDR3 is built from 14 residues. The ends lost 4 bases at V and 1 base at J; junction bases unmatched: 3. Germline assignment: CDR1 MNHEY and CDR2 SVGAGI.